The clone carrying this T cell receptor (beta chain) showed up many times. Its antigen remains unknown. The sample belongs to a study of neurological immune-mediated disorders. Study-level points and caveats: HTLV-1-associated myelopathy had the most TCR clonal expansion, while multiple sclerosis had the least, a level that fell below healthy controls.

The CDR3 is 15 residues long. Germline loops: CDR1 SQVTM, CDR2 ANQGSEA. V was pared by 1 base and J by 5 bases, with 9 bases of the junction left unmatched. Time point of the sample: longitudinal time-point 3. The unsorted libraries were made from 2 million PBMCs kept at -80 C. As for the cDNA, it was generated by 5'RACE with 10-nucleotide random UMIs. TCRdb reprocessed the 5' RACE reads via MiXCR and lists one record per CDR3 protein. The table lists 93,000 or so distinct CDR3 sequences, more than 10% of them singletons. The rearrangement joins TRBV29-1 to TRBJ2-7; TRBD1 matches 9 bases. Sequencing was performed on PBMCs. This TCR derives from a female donor with HTLV-1-associated myelopathy (HAM/TSP). CDR3 region: CSVEAPTGGHDEQYF. Here the CDR3 DNA reads TGCAGCGTTGAAGCTCCTACAGGGGGCCACGACGAGCAGTACTTC.